This T cell receptor (beta chain) was profiled in a study of blood T cell repertoires in COVID-19. The J segment lost 5 bases and the V segment lost 10 bases, leaving 15 bases of the junction unmatched. The length of the CDR3 is 15 residues. Germline V gene lookup returns CDR1 LGHDT and CDR2 YNNKEL (reference sequence). Profiled with immunoSEQ multiplex PCR; TCRdb holds only in-frame clones, not every one. The repertoire consists of about 310,000 clones, with about 88% occurring once and the leading ten covering 8% to 10%. The TCR was taken from a woman aged 40 to 49 who had recovered from COVID-19. What was sequenced was PBMCs or T cells enriched from blood (not recorded which). The rearrangement uses TRBV3-1 (or the pseudogene TRBV3-2) and TRBJ2-3; 7 nucleotides line up with TRBD2. For the CDR3, the DNA is TGTGCCACCCGGGACTACCTGTTCTGTAGAGATACGCAGTATTTT. Amino acids: CATRDYLFCRDTQYF.